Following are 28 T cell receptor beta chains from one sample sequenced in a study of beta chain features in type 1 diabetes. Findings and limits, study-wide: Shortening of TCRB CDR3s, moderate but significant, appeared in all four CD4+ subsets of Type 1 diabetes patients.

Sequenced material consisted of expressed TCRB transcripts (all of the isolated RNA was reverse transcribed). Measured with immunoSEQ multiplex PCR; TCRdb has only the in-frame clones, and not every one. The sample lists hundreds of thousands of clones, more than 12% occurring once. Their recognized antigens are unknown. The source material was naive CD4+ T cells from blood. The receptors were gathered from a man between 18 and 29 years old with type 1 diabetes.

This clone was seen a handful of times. In DNA, the CDR3 is TGTGCCTGGAGTGGGACTAGGGGAATGCAGTTCTTC. It is translated as CAWSGTRGMQFF. The V gene is TRBV30, the J gene TRBJ2-1; 7 nucleotides match TRBD2. The CDR3 extends over 12 amino acids. Germline V gene sequence: CDR1 GTSNPN, CDR2 SVGIG (reference sequence). The V gene end was trimmed by 1 base and the J gene end by 12 bases; junction bases not matched to a gene: 6.

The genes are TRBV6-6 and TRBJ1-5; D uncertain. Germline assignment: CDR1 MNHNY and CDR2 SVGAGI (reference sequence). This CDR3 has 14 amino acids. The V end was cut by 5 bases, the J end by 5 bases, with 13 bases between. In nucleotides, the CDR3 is TGTGCCAGCAGTGCCGGTCGGGGTCATCAGCCCCAGCATTTT. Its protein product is CASSAGRGHQPQHF.

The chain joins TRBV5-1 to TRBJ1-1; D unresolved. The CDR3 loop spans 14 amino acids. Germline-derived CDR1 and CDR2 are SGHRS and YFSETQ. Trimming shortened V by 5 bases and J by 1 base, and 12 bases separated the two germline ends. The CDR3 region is CASSIYQENTEAFF. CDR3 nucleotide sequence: TGCGCCAGCAGTATTTATCAAGAGAACACTGAAGCTTTCTTT.

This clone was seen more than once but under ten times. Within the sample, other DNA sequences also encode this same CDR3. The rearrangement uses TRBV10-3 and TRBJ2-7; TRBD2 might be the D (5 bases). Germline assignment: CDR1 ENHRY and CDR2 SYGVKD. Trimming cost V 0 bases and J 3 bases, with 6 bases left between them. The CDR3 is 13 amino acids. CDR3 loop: CAISESEGYEQYF. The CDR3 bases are TGTGCCATCAGTGAGTCAGAGGGCTACGAGCAGTACTTC.

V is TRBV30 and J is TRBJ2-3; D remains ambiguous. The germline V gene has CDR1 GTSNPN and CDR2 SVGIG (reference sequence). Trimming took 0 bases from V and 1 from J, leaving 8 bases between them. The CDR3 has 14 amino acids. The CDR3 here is CAWSVRLGTDTQYF. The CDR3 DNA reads TGTGCCTGGAGTGTACGTCTGGGCACAGATACGCAGTATTTT.

CDR3 sequence reads: CASKNPPGSGETQYF. CDR3 in DNA: TGTGCCAGCAAGAACCCACCGGGATCCGGGGAGACCCAGTACTTC. The chain recombines TRBV28 with TRBJ2-5, with D possibly TRBD2 on 5 matching bases. The V gene lost 7 bases and the J gene lost 5 bases, with 20 bases spanning the gap. This CDR3 region has 15 residues. Germline CDR1 reads MDHEN; CDR2 reads SYDVKM.

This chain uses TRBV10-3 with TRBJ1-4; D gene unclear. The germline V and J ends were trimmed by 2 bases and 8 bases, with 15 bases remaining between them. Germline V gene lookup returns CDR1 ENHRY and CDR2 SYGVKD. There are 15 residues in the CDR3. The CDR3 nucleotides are TGTGCCATCAGTGAGACCCGGAGCAGCGGGGAAAAACTGTTTTTT. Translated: CAISETRSSGEKLFF.

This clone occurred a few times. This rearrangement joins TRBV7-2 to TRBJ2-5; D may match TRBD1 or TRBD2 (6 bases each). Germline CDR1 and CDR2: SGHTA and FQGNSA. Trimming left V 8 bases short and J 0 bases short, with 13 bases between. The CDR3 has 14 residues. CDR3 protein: CASGYGGNQETQYF. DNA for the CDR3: TGTGCCAGCGGGTACGGGGGCAACCAAGAGACCCAGTACTTC.

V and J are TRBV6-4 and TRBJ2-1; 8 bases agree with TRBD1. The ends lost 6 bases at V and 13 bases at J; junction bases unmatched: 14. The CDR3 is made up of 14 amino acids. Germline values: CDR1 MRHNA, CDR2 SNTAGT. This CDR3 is CASSAAFGTGPQFF. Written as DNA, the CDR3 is TGTGCCAGCAGCGCCGCTTTCGGGACAGGTCCTCAGTTCTTC.

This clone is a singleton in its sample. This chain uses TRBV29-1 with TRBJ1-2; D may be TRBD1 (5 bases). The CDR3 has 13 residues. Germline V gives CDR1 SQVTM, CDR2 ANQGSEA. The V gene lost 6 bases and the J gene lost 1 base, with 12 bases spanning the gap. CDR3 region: CSVEGRNNYGYTF. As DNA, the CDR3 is TGCAGCGTGGAGGGGCGGAATAACTATGGCTACACCTTC. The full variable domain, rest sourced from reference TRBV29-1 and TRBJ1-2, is SAVISQKPSRDICQRGTSLTIQCQVDSQVTMMFWYRQQPGQSLTLIATANQGSEATYESGFVIDKFPISRPNLTFSTLTVSNMSPEDSSIYLCSVEGRNNYGYTFGSGTRLTVV.

DNA for the CDR3: TGCGCCAGCAGCTTAACGGGGGGCAGCAATCAGCCCCAGCATTTT. It yields the protein CASSLTGGSNQPQHF. This rearrangement joins TRBV5-1 to TRBJ1-5; possibly TRBD1 for D (6 bases). The CDR3 is 15 residues long. The germline gives CDR1 SGHRS, CDR2 YFSETQ. Trimming removed 2 bases from V and 1 base from J, with 10 bases in between. Based on the CDR3 plus reference TRBV5-1 and TRBJ1-5, the full variable domain is KAGVTQTPRYLIKTRGQQVTLSCSPISGHRSVSWYQQTPGQGLQFLFEYFSETQRNKGNFPGRFSGRQFSNSRSEMNVSTLELGDSALYLCASSLTGGSNQPQHFGDGTRLSIL.

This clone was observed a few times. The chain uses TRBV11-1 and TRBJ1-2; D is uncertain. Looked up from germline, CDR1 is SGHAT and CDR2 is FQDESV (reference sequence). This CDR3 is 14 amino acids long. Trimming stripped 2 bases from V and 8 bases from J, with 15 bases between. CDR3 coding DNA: TGTGCCAGCAGCTTACTGCCGGGAGCAAGGGGCTACACCTTC. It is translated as CASSLLPGARGYTF.

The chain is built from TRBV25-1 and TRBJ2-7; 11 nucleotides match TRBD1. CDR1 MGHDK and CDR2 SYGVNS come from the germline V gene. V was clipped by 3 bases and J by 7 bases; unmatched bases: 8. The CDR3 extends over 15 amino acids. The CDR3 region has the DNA TGTGCCAGCAGTGATCCAGGACAGGGGGCGTGGGAGCAGTACTTC. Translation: CASSDPGQGAWEQYF.

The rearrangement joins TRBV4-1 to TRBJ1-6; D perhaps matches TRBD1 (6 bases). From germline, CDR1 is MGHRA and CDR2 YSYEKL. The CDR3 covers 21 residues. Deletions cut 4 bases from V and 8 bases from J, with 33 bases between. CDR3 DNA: TGCGCCAGCAGCCGCCCCGTTGAGAGAGCCCCTACGGGACAATATTATTCACCCCTCCACTTT. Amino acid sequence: CASSRPVERAPTGQYYSPLHF.

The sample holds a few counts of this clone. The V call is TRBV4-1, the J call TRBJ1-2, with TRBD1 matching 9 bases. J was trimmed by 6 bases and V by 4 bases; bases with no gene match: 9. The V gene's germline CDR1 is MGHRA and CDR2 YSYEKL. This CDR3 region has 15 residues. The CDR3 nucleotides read TGCGCCAGCAGCCGTCCGGGACAGGGAAGGAATGGCTACACCTTC. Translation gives CASSRPGQGRNGYTF.

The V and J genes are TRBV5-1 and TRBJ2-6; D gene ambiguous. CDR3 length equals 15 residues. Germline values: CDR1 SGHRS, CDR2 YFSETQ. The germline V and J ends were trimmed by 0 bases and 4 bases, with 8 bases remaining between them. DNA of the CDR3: TGCGCCAGCAGCTTGGAAGCGAGGGGGGCCAACGTCCTGACTTTC. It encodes CASSLEARGANVLTF.

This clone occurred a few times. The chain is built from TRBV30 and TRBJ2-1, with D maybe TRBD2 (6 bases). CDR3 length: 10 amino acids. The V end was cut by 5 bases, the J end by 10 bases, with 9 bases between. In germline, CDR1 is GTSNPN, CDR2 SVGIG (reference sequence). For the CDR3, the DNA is TGTGCCTGGGGACGGGAGGAGCAGTTCTTC. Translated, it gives CAWGREEQFF.

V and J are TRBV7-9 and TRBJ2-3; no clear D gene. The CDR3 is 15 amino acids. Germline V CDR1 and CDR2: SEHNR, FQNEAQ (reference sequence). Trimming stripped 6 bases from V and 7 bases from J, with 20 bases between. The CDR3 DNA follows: TGTGCCAGCAGTCCCCTGGACGGCAACTGGAATACGCAGTATTTT. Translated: CASSPLDGNWNTQYF.

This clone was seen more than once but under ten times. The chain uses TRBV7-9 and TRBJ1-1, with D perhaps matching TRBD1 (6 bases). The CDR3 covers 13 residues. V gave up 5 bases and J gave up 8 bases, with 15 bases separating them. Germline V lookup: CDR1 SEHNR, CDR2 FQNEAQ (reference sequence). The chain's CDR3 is CASSPLSGAEAFF. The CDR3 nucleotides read TGTGCCAGCAGCCCTCTCTCGGGGGCCGAAGCTTTCTTT.

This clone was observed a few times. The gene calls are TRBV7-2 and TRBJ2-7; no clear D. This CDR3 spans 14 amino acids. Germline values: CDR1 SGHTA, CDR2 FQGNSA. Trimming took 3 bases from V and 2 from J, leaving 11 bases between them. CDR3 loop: CASSLASLAYEQYF. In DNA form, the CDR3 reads TGTGCCAGCAGCTTGGCGAGTCTAGCCTACGAGCAGTACTTC.

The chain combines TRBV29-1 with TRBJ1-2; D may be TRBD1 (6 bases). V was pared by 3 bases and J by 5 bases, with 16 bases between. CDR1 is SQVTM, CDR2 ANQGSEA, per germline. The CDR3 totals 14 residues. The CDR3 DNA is TGCAGCGTTGACAGGCCCATCCAGGGGTATGGCTACACCTTC. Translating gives CSVDRPIQGYGYTF.

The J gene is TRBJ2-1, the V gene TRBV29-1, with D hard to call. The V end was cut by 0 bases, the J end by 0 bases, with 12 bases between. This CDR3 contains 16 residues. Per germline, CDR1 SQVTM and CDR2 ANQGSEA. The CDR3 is CSVEDPGSSSYNEQFF. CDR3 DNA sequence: TGCAGCGTTGAAGATCCTGGGTCCAGCTCCTACAATGAGCAGTTCTTC.

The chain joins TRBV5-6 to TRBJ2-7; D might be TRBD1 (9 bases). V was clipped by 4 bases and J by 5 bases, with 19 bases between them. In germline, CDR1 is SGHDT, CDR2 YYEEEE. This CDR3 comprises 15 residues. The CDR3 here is CASSPGGTGTHEQYF. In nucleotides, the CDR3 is TGTGCCAGCAGCCCGGGAGGGACAGGGACCCACGAGCAGTACTTC.

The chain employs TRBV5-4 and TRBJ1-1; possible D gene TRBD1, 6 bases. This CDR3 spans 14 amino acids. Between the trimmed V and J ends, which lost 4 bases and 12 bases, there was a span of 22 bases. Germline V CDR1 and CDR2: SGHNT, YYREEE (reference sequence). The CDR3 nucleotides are TGTGCCAGCAGCCTACCCCAAATTGGGGGCTCGTCTTTCTTT. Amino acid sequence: CASSLPQIGGSSFF.

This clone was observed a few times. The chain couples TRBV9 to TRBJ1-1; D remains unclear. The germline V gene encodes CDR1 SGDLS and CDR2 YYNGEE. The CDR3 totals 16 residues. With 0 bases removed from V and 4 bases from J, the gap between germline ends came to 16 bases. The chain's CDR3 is CASSVDGRAAITEAFF. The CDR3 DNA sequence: TGTGCCAGCAGCGTAGATGGAAGGGCAGCAATCACTGAAGCTTTCTTT.

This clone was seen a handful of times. The CDR3 spells CAWSVSGGAGYNEQFF. In DNA form, the CDR3 reads TGTGCCTGGAGTGTAAGCGGGGGGGCCGGTTACAATGAGCAGTTCTTC. V is TRBV30 and J is TRBJ2-1; the match to TRBD2 covers 10 bases. The germline gives CDR1 GTSNPN, CDR2 SVGIG (reference sequence). The trim removed 0 bases at V and 4 bases at J, leaving 6 bases unmatched. This CDR3 is 16 amino acids long.

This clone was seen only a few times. The CDR3 bases are TGCAGCGTTGAAAAGCCTTACAATGAGCAGTTCTTC. This codes for CSVEKPYNEQFF. The gene calls are TRBV29-1 and TRBJ2-1; D is uncertain. Trimming shortened V by 2 bases and J by 4 bases, and 6 bases separated the two germline ends. CDR1 is SQVTM, CDR2 ANQGSEA, per germline. There are 12 residues in the CDR3.

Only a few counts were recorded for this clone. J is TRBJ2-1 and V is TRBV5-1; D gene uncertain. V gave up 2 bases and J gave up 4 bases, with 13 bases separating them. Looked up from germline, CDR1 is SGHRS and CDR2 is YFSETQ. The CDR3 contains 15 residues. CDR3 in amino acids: CASSFGPLTYNEQFF. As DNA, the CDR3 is TGCGCCAGCAGCTTCGGACCTCTAACATACAATGAGCAGTTCTTC.